This TCR beta chain appears in the sequencing data of a study of beta chain features in type 1 diabetes. The CDR3 consists of 15 residues. Germline CDR1 KGHSH, CDR2 LQKENI. V was trimmed by 3 bases and J by 6 bases, leaving 18 bases between them. Study-level findings and limits: Lower insertion and higher deletion counts appeared at VDJ junctions in type 1 diabetes patients.

cDNA synthesis used the whole RNA isolate, giving expressed TCRB sequences. Regulatory, naive and central memory T cell samples averaged roughly 3.5 million reads. The assay was immunoSEQ multiplex PCR, and TCRdb's table has in-frame clones only and misses some. The repertoire holds hundreds of thousands of clones, around 15% seen once, with approximately 0.087% in the top ten. This clone was seen a few times. What it binds is not known. The material sequenced was naive CD4+ T cells from blood. The V and J genes are TRBV18 and TRBJ2-7; a possible D gene is TRBD1 (6 bases). This TCR was recovered from a man aged 18-30 years in good health. As DNA, the CDR3 is TGTGCCAGCTCACCTACTCCAGGGGAAGAGGGCGAGCAGTACTTC. Translating it yields CASSPTPGEEGEQYF.